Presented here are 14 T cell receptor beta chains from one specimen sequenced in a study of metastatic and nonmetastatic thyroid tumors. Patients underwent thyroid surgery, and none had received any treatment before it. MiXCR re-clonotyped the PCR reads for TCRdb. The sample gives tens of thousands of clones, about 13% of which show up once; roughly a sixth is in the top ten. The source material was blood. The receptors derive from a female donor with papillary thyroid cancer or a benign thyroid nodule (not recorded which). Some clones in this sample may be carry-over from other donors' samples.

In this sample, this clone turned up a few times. CDR3 coding DNA: TGTGCCAGCAGCGAGGACGGGAACTCTGGAAACACCATATATTTT. The encoded protein is CASSEDGNSGNTIYF. V usage is TRBV11-2 and J usage is TRBJ1-3; no reliable D call. Trimming pared 5 bases from V and 0 bases from J, leaving 11 bases between. CDR1 is SGHAT, CDR2 FQNNGV, per germline. The CDR3 is 15 amino acids.

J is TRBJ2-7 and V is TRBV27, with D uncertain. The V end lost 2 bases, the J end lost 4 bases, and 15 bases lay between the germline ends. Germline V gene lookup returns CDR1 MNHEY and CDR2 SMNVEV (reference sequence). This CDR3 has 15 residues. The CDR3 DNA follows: TGTGCCAGCAGTTTACTAATCGGGCCCCTTTACGAGCAGTACTTC. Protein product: CASSLLIGPLYEQYF.

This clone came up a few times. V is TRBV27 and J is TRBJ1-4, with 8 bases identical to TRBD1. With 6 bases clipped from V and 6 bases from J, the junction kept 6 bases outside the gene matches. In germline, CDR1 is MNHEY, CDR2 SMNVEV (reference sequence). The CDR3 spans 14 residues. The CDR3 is CASSTQGADEKLFF. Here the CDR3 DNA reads TGTGCCAGCAGCACTCAGGGGGCGGATGAAAAACTGTTTTTT.

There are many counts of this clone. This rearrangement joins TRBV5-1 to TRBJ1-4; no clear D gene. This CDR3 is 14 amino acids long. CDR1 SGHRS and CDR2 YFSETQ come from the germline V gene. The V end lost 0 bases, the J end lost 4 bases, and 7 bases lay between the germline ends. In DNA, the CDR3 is TGCGCCAGCAGCTTGGGGTTCCTTAATGAAAAACTGTTTTTT. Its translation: CASSLGFLNEKLFF.

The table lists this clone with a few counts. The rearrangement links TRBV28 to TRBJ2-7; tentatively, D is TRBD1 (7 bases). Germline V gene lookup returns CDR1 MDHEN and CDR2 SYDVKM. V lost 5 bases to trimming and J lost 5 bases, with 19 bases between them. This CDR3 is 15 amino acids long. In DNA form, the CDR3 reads TGTGCCAGCAGTGCCCGACAGGGAGGCAAGGACGAGCAGTACTTC. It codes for CASSARQGGKDEQYF. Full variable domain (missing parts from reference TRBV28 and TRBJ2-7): DVKVTQSSRYLVKRTGEKVFLECVQDMDHENMFWYRQDPGLGLRLIYFSYDVKMKEKGDIPEGYSVSREKKERFSLILESASTNQTSMYLCASSARQGGKDEQYFGPGTRLTVT.

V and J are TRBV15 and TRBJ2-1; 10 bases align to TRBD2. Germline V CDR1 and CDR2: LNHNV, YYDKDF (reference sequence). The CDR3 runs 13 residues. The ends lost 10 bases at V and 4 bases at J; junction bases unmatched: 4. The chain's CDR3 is CAIGTSVYNEQFF. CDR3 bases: TGTGCCATCGGGACTAGCGTATACAATGAGCAGTTCTTC. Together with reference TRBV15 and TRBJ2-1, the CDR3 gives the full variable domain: DAMVIQNPRYQVTQFGKPVTLSCSQTLNHNVMYWYQQKSSQAPKLLFHYYDKDFNNEADTPDNFQSRRPNTSFCFLDIRSPGLGDTAMYLCAIGTSVYNEQFFGPGTRLTVL.

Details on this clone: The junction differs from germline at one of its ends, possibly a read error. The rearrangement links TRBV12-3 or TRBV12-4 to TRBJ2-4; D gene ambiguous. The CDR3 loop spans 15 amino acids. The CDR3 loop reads CARSLEVLAKNNQYF. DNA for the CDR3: TGTGCCCGCAGTTTAGAAGTCTTAGCCAAAAACAATCAGTACTTC.

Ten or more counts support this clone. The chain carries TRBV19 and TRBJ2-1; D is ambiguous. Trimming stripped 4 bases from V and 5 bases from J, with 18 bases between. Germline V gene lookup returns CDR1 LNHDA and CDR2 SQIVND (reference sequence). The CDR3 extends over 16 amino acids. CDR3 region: CASSTLPTVGDNEQFF. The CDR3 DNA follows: TGTGCCAGTAGTACCCTCCCCACAGTTGGGGACAATGAGCAGTTCTTC.

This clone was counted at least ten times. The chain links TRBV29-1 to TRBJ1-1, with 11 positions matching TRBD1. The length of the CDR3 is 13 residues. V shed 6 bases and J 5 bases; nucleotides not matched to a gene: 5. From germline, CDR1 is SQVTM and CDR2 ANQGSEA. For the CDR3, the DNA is TGCAGCGTGGACAGGGGGCAGGGGACTGAAGCTTTCTTT. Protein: CSVDRGQGTEAFF.

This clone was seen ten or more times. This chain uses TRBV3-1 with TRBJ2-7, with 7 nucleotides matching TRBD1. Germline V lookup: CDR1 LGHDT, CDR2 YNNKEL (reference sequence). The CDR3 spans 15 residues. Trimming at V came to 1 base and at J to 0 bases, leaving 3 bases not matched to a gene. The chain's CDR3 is CASSQGDSSSYEQYF. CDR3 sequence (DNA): TGTGCCAGCAGCCAAGGGGACAGCAGCTCCTACGAGCAGTACTTC.

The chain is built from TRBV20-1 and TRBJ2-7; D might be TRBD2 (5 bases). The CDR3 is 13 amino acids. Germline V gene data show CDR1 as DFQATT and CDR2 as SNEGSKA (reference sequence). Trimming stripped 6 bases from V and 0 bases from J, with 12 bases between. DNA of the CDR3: TGCAGTGCCCCCCGGGATAGCTCCTACGAGCAGTACTTC. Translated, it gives CSAPRDSSYEQYF.

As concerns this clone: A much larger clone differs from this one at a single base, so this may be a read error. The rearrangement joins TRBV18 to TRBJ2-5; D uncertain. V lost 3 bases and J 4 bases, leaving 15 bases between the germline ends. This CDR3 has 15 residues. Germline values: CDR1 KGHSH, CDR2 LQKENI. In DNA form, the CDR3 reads TGTGCCAGCTCACCGTTACCACCCCAACTAGAGACCCAGTACTTC. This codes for CASSPLPPQLETQYF.

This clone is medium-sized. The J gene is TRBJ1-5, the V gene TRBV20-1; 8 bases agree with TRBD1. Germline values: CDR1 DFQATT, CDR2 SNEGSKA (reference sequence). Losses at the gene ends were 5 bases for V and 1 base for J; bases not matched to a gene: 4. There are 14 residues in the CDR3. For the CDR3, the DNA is TGCAGTGCTCCACAGGGGGTGAGCAATCAGCCCCAGCATTTT. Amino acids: CSAPQGVSNQPQHF.

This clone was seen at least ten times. CDR3 DNA: TGTGCCAGCAGGGCGGGACACTCAACTGAAGCTTTCTTT. Residues: CASRAGHSTEAFF. The chain has TRBV7-9 and TRBJ1-1, with a weak D call TRBD1 (6 bases). Trimming stripped 6 bases from V and 5 bases from J, with 13 bases between. In germline, CDR1 is SEHNR, CDR2 FQNEAQ (reference sequence). This CDR3 contains 13 residues.